This T cell receptor (beta chain) was observed in a study of T-cell reconstitution after alpha-beta-depleted transplantation in children. The germline V and J ends were trimmed by 5 bases and 4 bases, with 11 bases remaining between them. The CDR3 spans 13 residues. This clonotype has at least ten counts. This sample's TCRbeta library carried unique molecular identifier barcodes. TCRdb reprocessed the PCR reads with MiXCR, giving one entry per CDR3 protein. The sample lists a few hundred thousand distinct CDR3 sequences; 9% to 12% were seen once. V and J are TRBV12-3 or TRBV12-4 and TRBJ1-2; tentative D call: TRBD1 (5 bases). This clonotype was obtained from a human donor who donated a stem cell graft to a child with acute lymphoblastic leukemia. This specimen consisted of PBMCs from the stem cell graft donor, obtained from the stem cell graft. In nucleotides, the CDR3 is TGTGCCAGCAGTCTTGACAGCCCCTATGGCTACACCTTC. It codes for CASSLDSPYGYTF.